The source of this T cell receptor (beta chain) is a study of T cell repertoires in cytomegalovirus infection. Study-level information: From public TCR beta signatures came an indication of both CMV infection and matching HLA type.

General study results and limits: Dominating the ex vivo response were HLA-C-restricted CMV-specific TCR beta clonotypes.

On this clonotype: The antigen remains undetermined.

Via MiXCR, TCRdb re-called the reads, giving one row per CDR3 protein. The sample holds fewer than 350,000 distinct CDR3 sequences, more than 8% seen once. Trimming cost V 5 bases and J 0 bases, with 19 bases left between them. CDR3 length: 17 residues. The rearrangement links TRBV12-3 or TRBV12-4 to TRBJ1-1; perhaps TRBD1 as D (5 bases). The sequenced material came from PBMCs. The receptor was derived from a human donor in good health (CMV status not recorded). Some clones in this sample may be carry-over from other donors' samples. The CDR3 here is CASSPHSGTVMNTEAFF. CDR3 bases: TGTGCCAGCAGTCCTCACTCCGGGACGGTAATGAACACTGAAGCTTTCTTT.